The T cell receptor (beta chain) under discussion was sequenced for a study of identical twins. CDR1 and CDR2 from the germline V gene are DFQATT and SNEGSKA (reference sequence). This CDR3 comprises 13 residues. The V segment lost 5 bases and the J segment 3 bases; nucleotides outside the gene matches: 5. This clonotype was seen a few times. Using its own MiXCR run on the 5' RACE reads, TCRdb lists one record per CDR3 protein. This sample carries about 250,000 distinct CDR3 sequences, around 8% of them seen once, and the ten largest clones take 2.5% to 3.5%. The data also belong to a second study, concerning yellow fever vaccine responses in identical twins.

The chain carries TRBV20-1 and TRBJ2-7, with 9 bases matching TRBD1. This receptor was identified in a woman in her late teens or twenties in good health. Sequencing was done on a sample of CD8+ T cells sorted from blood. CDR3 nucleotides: TGCAGTGCTGATTGGACAGGGGACTACGAGCAGTACTTC. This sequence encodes CSADWTGDYEQYF.